The 27 T cell receptor beta chains below were found in one sample sequenced in a study of radiation and T cells in renal cell carcinoma. Indicated time point: baseline pretreatment blood. Treatment indicated: 15 Gy SBRT to primary tumor, nephrectomy 4 weeks later. The assay was immunoSEQ multiplex PCR, and TCRdb's table has in-frame clones only and misses some. The table shows about 95,000 clones, with 70% to 90% occurring only once. The sample in question was blood, obtained from a patient whose treatment included radiotherapy and nephrectomy. The receptors here all came from a man aged 50-59 years with renal cell carcinoma.

CDR3 DNA: TGTGCCTGGAGTGTAGGAAACAAAAATGAGCAGTTCTTC. Residues: CAWSVGNKNEQFF. The rearrangement links TRBV30 to TRBJ2-1; D is unclear. The germline V gene encodes CDR1 GTSNPN and CDR2 SVGIG (reference sequence). V was shortened by 0 bases and J by 7 bases, with 10 bases between the two germline ends. The CDR3 is made up of 13 amino acids.

J is TRBJ2-7 and V is TRBV19; TRBD1 matches at 7 bases. V trimming: 5 bases; J trimming: 3 bases; junction bases outside the gene matches: 4. Germline V gene lookup returns CDR1 LNHDA and CDR2 SQIVND (reference sequence). This CDR3 spans 13 amino acids. CDR3 sequence (DNA): TGTGCCAGTAGTCCGGGACAGTACTACGAGCAGTACTTC. It specifies CASSPGQYYEQYF. Full variable domain (outside the CDR3, taken from reference TRBV19 and TRBJ2-7): DGGITQSPKYLFRKEGQNVTLSCEQNLNHDAMYWYRQDPGQGLRLIYYSQIVNDFQKGDIAEGYSVSREKKESFPLTVTSAQKNPTAFYLCASSPGQYYEQYFGPGTRLTVT.

The chain uses TRBV7-9 and TRBJ2-7, with D unclear. Germline V lookup: CDR1 SEHNR, CDR2 FQNEAQ (reference sequence). CDR3 size: 13 residues. Trimming left V 11 bases short and J 2 bases short, with 16 bases between. The CDR3 here is CAWKDSLTYEQYF. CDR3 DNA: TGTGCCTGGAAGGATAGTCTTACCTACGAGCAGTACTTC. The full variable domain, in which reference TRBV7-9 and TRBJ2-7 provide the parts outside the CDR3, is DTGVSQNPRHKITKRGQNVTFRCDPISEHNRLYWYRQTLGQGPEFLTYFQNEAQLEKSRLLSDRFSAERPKGSFSTLEIQRTEQGDSAMYLCAWKDSLTYEQYFGPGTRLTVT.

The V gene is TRBV6-1, the J gene TRBJ2-7, with D hard to call. Per germline, CDR1 MNHNS and CDR2 SASEGT. The V and J ends lost 1 base and 0 bases respectively, with 4 bases between them. The CDR3 extends over 13 amino acids. The CDR3: CASSEGSSYEQYF. For the CDR3, the DNA is TGTGCCAGCAGTGAAGGGTCCTCCTACGAGCAGTACTTC.

The chain employs TRBV7-9 and TRBJ1-1; possibly TRBD1 for D (6 bases). CDR3 length: 15 residues. The V end lost 4 bases, the J end lost 5 bases, and 17 bases lay between the germline ends. Germline loops: CDR1 SEHNR, CDR2 FQNEAQ (reference sequence). As DNA, the CDR3 is TGTGCCAGCAGCTCGAGGGGGGGCGCGTGGACTGAAGCTTTCTTT. Protein: CASSSRGGAWTEAFF.

The rearrangement uses TRBV6-5 and TRBJ1-4, with a tentative D call TRBD1 (6 bases). Trimming took off 4 bases at V and 7 bases at J, with 16 bases between the two ends. Germline V gene data show CDR1 as MNHEY and CDR2 as SVGAGI. This CDR3 spans 15 amino acids. CDR3 region: CASSLSGVGGEKLFF. The CDR3 DNA sequence: TGTGCCAGCAGTTTATCAGGGGTGGGTGGTGAAAAACTGTTTTTT.

In DNA form, the CDR3 reads TGTGCCAGCAGCTTAGGGTCTAGCGGGGAGACCCAGTACTTC. It codes for CASSLGSSGETQYF. The chain employs TRBV11-2 and TRBJ2-5, with 8 bases matching TRBD2. This CDR3 comprises 14 residues. Germline V gives CDR1 SGHAT, CDR2 FQNNGV. After removal of 1 base from V and 5 bases from J, the junction contained 3 bases not matched to a gene.

This sequence joins TRBV19 and TRBJ2-3; TRBD2 agrees at 8 bases. The CDR3 spans 16 residues. The germline V gene has CDR1 LNHDA and CDR2 SQIVND (reference sequence). The V segment lost 5 bases and the J segment 0 bases; nucleotides outside the gene matches: 7. For the CDR3, the DNA is TGTGCCAGTAGTCCGGGGGGGAGCTTTAGCACAGATACGCAGTATTTT. It codes for CASSPGGSFSTDTQYF. The full variable domain, with the rest looked up from reference TRBV19 and TRBJ2-3, is DGGITQSPKYLFRKEGQNVTLSCEQNLNHDAMYWYRQDPGQGLRLIYYSQIVNDFQKGDIAEGYSVSREKKESFPLTVTSAQKNPTAFYLCASSPGGSFSTDTQYFGPGTRLTVL.

The rearrangement links TRBV28 to TRBJ2-7; D is unclear. The CDR3 length is 13 residues. The germline V gene encodes CDR1 MDHEN and CDR2 SYDVKM. Trimming removed 3 bases at V and 2 bases at J, with 8 bases between. CDR3 nucleotide sequence: TGTGCCAGCAGTTTCCCGGTGCCCTACGAGCAGTACTTC. This translates into CASSFPVPYEQYF.

V usage is TRBV15 and J usage is TRBJ2-7, with D perhaps matching TRBD1 or TRBD2 (5 bases each). The CDR3 consists of 15 residues. Trimming removed 0 bases at V and 1 base at J, with 10 bases between. Germline assignment: CDR1 LNHNV and CDR2 YYDKDF (reference sequence). The CDR3 DNA sequence: TGTGCCACCAGCAGAGATACGGGACGGTCCTACGAGCAGTACTTC. This codes for CATSRDTGRSYEQYF.

The J gene is TRBJ2-7, the V gene TRBV6-5, with 7 positions matching TRBD2. This CDR3 region has 15 residues. Germline V gene lookup returns CDR1 MNHEY and CDR2 SVGAGI. The V segment lost 6 bases and the J segment 4 bases; nucleotides outside the gene matches: 12. CDR3 loop: CASRLGGLAVYEQYF. CDR3 nucleotides: TGTGCCAGCAGACTAGGCGGGCTAGCGGTGTACGAGCAGTACTTC.

This clone was seen a handful of times. The chain carries TRBV10-3 and TRBJ2-7, with TRBD1 matching over 8 bases. Germline V lookup: CDR1 ENHRY, CDR2 SYGVKD. CDR3 length equals 12 residues. The J segment lost 3 bases and the V segment lost 7 bases, leaving 2 bases of the junction unmatched. The CDR3 loop is CAIKDRDYEQYF. The CDR3 coding sequence is TGTGCCATCAAGGACAGGGACTACGAGCAGTACTTC.

This rearrangement joins TRBV5-1 to TRBJ2-5; the D gene could be TRBD1 or TRBD2 (5 bases each). V shed 4 bases and J shed 5 bases, with 12 bases lying between them. CDR3 length: 13 residues. The V gene's germline CDR1 is SGHRS and CDR2 YFSETQ. CDR3 loop: CASSRGAEETQYF. The CDR3 DNA reads TGCGCCAGCAGCCGAGGGGCGGAGGAGACCCAGTACTTC.

The chain combines TRBV6-5 with TRBJ2-1; 8 bases line up with TRBD2. CDR1 MNHEY and CDR2 SVGAGI come from the germline V gene. The CDR3 contains 11 residues. V lost 5 bases, J lost 14 bases, and 5 bases stayed unmatched. CDR3: CASSDRGGEFF. In DNA, the CDR3 is TGTGCCAGCAGTGACCGGGGGGGCGAGTTCTTC.

This clone was recorded only once. The chain couples TRBV19 to TRBJ2-7; tentatively, D is TRBD1 (5 bases). The ends were cut back, 7 bases at V and 3 bases at J, with 13 bases in the middle. There are 13 residues in the CDR3. Looked up from germline, CDR1 is LNHDA and CDR2 is SQIVND (reference sequence). CDR3 in amino acids: CASTWTPGYEQYF. CDR3 nucleotide sequence: TGTGCCAGTACTTGGACACCAGGCTACGAGCAGTACTTC. Based on the CDR3 plus reference TRBV19 and TRBJ2-7, the full variable domain is DGGITQSPKYLFRKEGQNVTLSCEQNLNHDAMYWYRQDPGQGLRLIYYSQIVNDFQKGDIAEGYSVSREKKESFPLTVTSAQKNPTAFYLCASTWTPGYEQYFGPGTRLTVT.

The chain joins TRBV7-2 to TRBJ1-4, with 7 bases aligning to TRBD1. CDR3 size: 14 residues. The V segment lost 7 bases and the J segment 2 bases; nucleotides outside the gene matches: 4. Looked up from germline, CDR1 is SGHTA and CDR2 is FQGNSA. The DNA for the CDR3 is TGTGCCAGCACCCCGGGACAGACTAATGAAAAACTGTTTTTT. This sequence encodes CASTPGQTNEKLFF.

The chain recombines TRBV2 with TRBJ2-2; 11 bases map to TRBD2. The germline CDR1 and CDR2 sequences are SNHLY and FYNNEI. The ends lost 7 bases at V and 5 bases at J; junction bases unmatched: 6. This CDR3 has 15 residues. This CDR3 is CASNLAGGRTGELFF. The CDR3 DNA follows: TGTGCCAGCAACCTAGCGGGAGGTCGGACCGGGGAGCTGTTTTTT.

The CDR3 DNA follows: TGTGCCAGCAGGTCACCGGGACCATTAGTCCGAGGCTACACCTTC. This codes for CASRSPGPLVRGYTF. V gene TRBV28 combines with J gene TRBJ1-2, with a weak D call TRBD1 (5 bases). This CDR3 spans 15 amino acids. Germline V gene data show CDR1 as MDHEN and CDR2 as SYDVKM. The V gene lost 6 bases and the J gene lost 8 bases, with 22 bases spanning the gap.

The J gene is TRBJ1-4, the V gene TRBV10-3, with 7 bases identical to TRBD1. Germline V gene sequence: CDR1 ENHRY, CDR2 SYGVKD. This CDR3 is 17 amino acids long. Unmatched junction bases numbered 8, after V lost 4 bases and J lost 0 bases. As DNA, the CDR3 is TGTGCCATCAGTGCTAAAGGGACAGCCCCAACTAATGAAAAACTGTTTTTT. As protein: CAISAKGTAPTNEKLFF.

This clone was seen only once. The chain joins TRBV6-5 to TRBJ1-2; TRBD1 matches 10 bases. This CDR3 is built from 15 residues. CDR1 MNHEY and CDR2 SVGAGI come from the germline V gene. Trimming at V came to 0 bases and at J to 6 bases, leaving 4 bases not matched to a gene. The CDR3 nucleotides are TGTGCCAGCAGTTACTCGGCCGGGACAGGGGATGGCTACACCTTC. It is translated as CASSYSAGTGDGYTF.

This chain uses TRBV10-3 with TRBJ1-1; weak D call: TRBD1 (5 bases). V lost 6 bases and J lost 6, with 17 bases in between. The CDR3 has 14 amino acids. The germline gives CDR1 ENHRY, CDR2 SYGVKD. The CDR3 loop reads CAIRDGGWFAEAFF. CDR3 coding DNA: TGTGCCATCAGAGATGGGGGGTGGTTCGCTGAAGCTTTCTTT.

The CDR3 coding sequence is TGTGCCAGCAGCTTCGGTAAGCCTCGGGGTGGCTACACCTTC. Its translation: CASSFGKPRGGYTF. The chain combines TRBV13 with TRBJ1-2, with no clear D. The CDR3 covers 14 residues. V was cut by 3 bases and J by 7 bases, with 15 bases left in between. Germline loops: CDR1 PRHDT, CDR2 FYEKMQ (reference sequence).

V usage is TRBV2 and J usage is TRBJ2-3, with D possibly TRBD2 on 6 matching bases. V lost 10 bases to trimming and J lost 2 bases, with 16 bases between them. The germline V gene encodes CDR1 SNHLY and CDR2 FYNNEI. The CDR3 is made up of 14 amino acids. The DNA of the CDR3 is TGTGCCACCGAGGATGGGAGGTCCACAGATACGCAGTATTTT. Translation: CATEDGRSTDTQYF.

This chain joins TRBV27 and TRBJ1-5; 10 nucleotides agree with TRBD1. Germline V gene lookup returns CDR1 MNHEY and CDR2 SMNVEV (reference sequence). The CDR3 is made up of 16 amino acids. J lost 3 bases, V lost 4 bases, and 6 bases had no gene match. The DNA for the CDR3 is TGTGCCAGCAGTTCGAGACAGGGGGCGATCAATCAGCCCCAGCATTTT. Encoded protein: CASSSRQGAINQPQHF.

The chain carries TRBV6-1 and TRBJ1-5, with unresolved D. CDR1 is MNHNS, CDR2 SASEGT, per germline. This CDR3 has 12 amino acids. V was shortened by 3 bases and J by 6 bases, with 6 bases between the two germline ends. The CDR3 sequence is CASSDASQPQHF. The CDR3 DNA is TGTGCCAGCAGTGACGCGAGTCAGCCCCAGCATTTT.

This CDR3 is CASSPFPGQINEKLFF. CDR3 coding DNA: TGTGCCAGCAGCCCCTTCCCGGGCCAGATAAATGAAAAACTGTTTTTT. The rearrangement links TRBV9 to TRBJ1-4; D remains ambiguous. The ends were cut back, 4 bases at V and 5 bases at J, with 18 bases in the middle. This CDR3 region has 16 residues. Germline CDR1 SGDLS, CDR2 YYNGEE.

This clone is a singleton in its sample. The chain links TRBV7-2 to TRBJ1-1; TRBD1 matches 9 bases. The CDR3 totals 16 residues. Germline lookup yields CDR1 SGHTA and CDR2 FQGNSA. With V trimmed by 5 bases and J by 0 bases, 7 bases remained unmatched. CDR3 amino acids: CASSDPGQGMNTEAFF. Here the CDR3 DNA reads TGTGCCAGCAGCGATCCGGGACAGGGAATGAACACTGAAGCTTTCTTT.